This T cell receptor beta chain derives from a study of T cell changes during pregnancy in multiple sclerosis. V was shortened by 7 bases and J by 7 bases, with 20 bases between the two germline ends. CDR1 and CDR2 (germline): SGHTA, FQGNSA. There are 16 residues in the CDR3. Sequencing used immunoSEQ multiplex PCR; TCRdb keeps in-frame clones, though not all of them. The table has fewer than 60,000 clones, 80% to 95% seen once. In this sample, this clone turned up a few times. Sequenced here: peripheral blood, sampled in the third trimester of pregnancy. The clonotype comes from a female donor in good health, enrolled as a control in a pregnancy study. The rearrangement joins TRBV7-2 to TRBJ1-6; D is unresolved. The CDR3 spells CASTREGAFLNSPLHF. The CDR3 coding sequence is TGTGCCAGCACCCGTGAGGGCGCATTCTTAAATTCACCCCTCCACTTT.